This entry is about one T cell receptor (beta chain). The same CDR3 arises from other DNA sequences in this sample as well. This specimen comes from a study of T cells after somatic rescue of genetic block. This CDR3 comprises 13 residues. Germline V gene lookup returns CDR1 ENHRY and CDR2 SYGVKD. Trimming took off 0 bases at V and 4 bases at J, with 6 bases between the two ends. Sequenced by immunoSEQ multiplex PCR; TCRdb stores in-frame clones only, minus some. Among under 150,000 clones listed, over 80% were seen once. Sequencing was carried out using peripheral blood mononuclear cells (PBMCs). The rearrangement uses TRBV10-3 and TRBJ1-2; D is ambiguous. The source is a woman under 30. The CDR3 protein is CAISESGSYGYTF. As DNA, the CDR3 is TGTGCCATCAGTGAGTCGGGCAGCTATGGCTACACCTTC.